This TCR beta chain appears in the sequencing data of a study of shared clonotypes between healthy human individuals. Background on the study: Contributing individuals were a couple of females and a few males aged 18 to 49. Each donor's CD8 memory used one plate, CD8 naive two, each CD4 subset three.

This clone turned up a few times. What it binds is unknown. Germline V CDR1 and CDR2: ENHRY, SYGVKD. The CDR3 extends over 18 amino acids. The junction had 15 bases not matched to a gene; V was cut back by 6 bases and J by 6 bases. Study conclusions and caveats: With few donors, the genetic and exposure-history diversity represented was limited.

Each cell subset's genomic DNA was divided evenly among several immunoSEQ plates. The data were produced by immunoSEQ multiplex PCR, yet TCRdb's version contains in-frame clones alone and is incomplete. The sample lists roughly 700,000 clones; approximately 74% were seen once. The specimen was memory CD4+ T cells sorted from blood. Sample subset: CD45RA-negative fraction. The TCR originated in a woman between 25 and 40 years old in good health. The V gene is TRBV10-3, the J gene TRBJ2-1; 12 bases line up with TRBD2. This CDR3 is CAIRPTSGSKGTSNEQFF. The CDR3 coding sequence is TGTGCCATCAGGCCGACTAGCGGGAGTAAGGGAACTAGCAATGAGCAGTTCTTC.